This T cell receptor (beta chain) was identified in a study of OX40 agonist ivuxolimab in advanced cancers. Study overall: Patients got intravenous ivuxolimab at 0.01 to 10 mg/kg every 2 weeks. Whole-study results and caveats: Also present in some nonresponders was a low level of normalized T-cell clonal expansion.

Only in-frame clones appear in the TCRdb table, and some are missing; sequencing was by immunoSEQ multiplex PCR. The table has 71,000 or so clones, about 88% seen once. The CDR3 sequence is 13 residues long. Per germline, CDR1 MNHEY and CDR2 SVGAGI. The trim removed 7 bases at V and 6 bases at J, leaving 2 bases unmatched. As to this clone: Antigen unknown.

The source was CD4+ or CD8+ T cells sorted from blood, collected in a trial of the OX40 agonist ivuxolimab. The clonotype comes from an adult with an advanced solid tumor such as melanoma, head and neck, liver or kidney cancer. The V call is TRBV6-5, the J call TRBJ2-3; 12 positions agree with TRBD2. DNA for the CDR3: TGTGCCAGCACCACTAGCGGGAGGGATACGCAGTATTTT. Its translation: CASTTSGRDTQYF.